These T cell receptor beta chains were read from a single sample in a study of blood T cells in healthy people across ages. Each CDR3 protein gets one entry after TCRdb re-called the 5' RACE reads with MiXCR. Among some 900,000 distinct CDR3 sequences listed, roughly 52% were seen once. Specimen: blood. These TCRs come from a man in his thirties or forties in good health. Each CDR3 is given with its conserved first and last residue. D genes are given only for firm matches. Expanded clones are given a class, and other clones once, few, many or no size at all.

cdr3_nt: TGTGCCAGCATTCGGGCAGGGGGCCCCTACGAGCAGTACTTC
cdr3_aa: CASIRAGGPYEQYF
cdr3_length: 14
j_call: TRBJ2-7
v_call: TRBV6-2/TRBV6-3
clone_size: .
d_call: TRBD1

cdr3_nt: TGTGCCAGCAGTGACCCGGGACAGGGGGTCGAGCAGTACTTC
cdr3_aa: CASSDPGQGVEQYF
cdr3_length: 14
j_call: TRBJ2-7
v_call: TRBV2
clone_size: few
d_call: TRBD1

cdr3_nt: TGCAGTGCTAGACAGCGGACAGGGCCCTCCTACGAGCAGTACTTC
cdr3_aa: CSARQRTGPSYEQYF
cdr3_length: 15
j_call: TRBJ2-7
v_call: TRBV20-1
clone_size: .
d_call: TRBD1

cdr3_nt: TGTGCCAGCCAAACTAGTTGGGCAGGGCGGAATGGCTACACCTTC
cdr3_aa: CASQTSWAGRNGYTF
cdr3_length: 15
j_call: TRBJ1-2
v_call: TRBV7-2
clone_size: few
d_call: .

cdr3_nt: TGTGCCAGCATGGGCGGAACCTACGAGCAGTACTTC
cdr3_aa: CASMGGTYEQYF
cdr3_length: 12
j_call: TRBJ2-7
v_call: TRBV27
clone_size: few
d_call: .

cdr3_nt: TGTGCCAGCACGGGACAGGCTCCCTACGAGCAGTACTTC
cdr3_aa: CASTGQAPYEQYF
cdr3_length: 13
j_call: TRBJ2-7
v_call: TRBV12-3/TRBV12-4
clone_size: .
d_call: TRBD1

cdr3_nt: TGTGCCAGCAGTTACTCCACAGTTTACAATGAGCAGTACTTC
cdr3_aa: CASSYSTVYNEQYF
cdr3_length: 14
j_call: TRBJ2-5
v_call: TRBV6-6
clone_size: .
d_call: .

cdr3_nt: TGTGCCAGCTTCAGCGCCGGGGTGAGCTACGAGCAGTACTTC
cdr3_aa: CASFSAGVSYEQYF
cdr3_length: 14
j_call: TRBJ2-7
v_call: TRBV27
clone_size: .
d_call: .

cdr3_nt: TGCAGTGCAGGGGACAGCGTTAATTCACCCCTCCACTTT
cdr3_aa: CSAGDSVNSPLHF
cdr3_length: 13
j_call: TRBJ1-6
v_call: TRBV20-1
clone_size: once
d_call: TRBD1

cdr3_nt: TGTGCCAGCAGCTCCCGACAGCCCGAATCCTACAATGAGCAGTTCTTC
cdr3_aa: CASSSRQPESYNEQFF
cdr3_length: 16
j_call: TRBJ2-1
v_call: TRBV7-2
clone_size: few
d_call: .

cdr3_nt: TGTGCCAGCAGTGGACCGGGACTACCAACCTACGAGCAGTACTTC
cdr3_aa: CASSGPGLPTYEQYF
cdr3_length: 15
j_call: TRBJ2-7
v_call: TRBV28
clone_size: .
d_call: TRBD2

cdr3_nt: TGTGCCAGCACCGCGAGCGGAGCCTACAATGAGCAGTTCTTC
cdr3_aa: CASTASGAYNEQFF
cdr3_length: 14
j_call: TRBJ2-1
v_call: TRBV12-3/TRBV12-4
clone_size: .
d_call: .

cdr3_nt: TGTGCCTTACTAGCGGGACCCCGCACAGATACGCAGTATTTT
cdr3_aa: CALLAGPRTDTQYF
cdr3_length: 14
j_call: TRBJ2-3
v_call: TRBV30
clone_size: .
d_call: TRBD2

cdr3_nt: TGTGCCAGCAGTCTAACAGGACCCAATCAGCCCCAGCATTTT
cdr3_aa: CASSLTGPNQPQHF
cdr3_length: 14
j_call: TRBJ1-5
v_call: TRBV25-1
clone_size: many
d_call: .

cdr3_nt: TGTGCCAGCAGTGACTCGAGGCAGGGATCACCCCTCCACTTT
cdr3_aa: CASSDSRQGSPLHF
cdr3_length: 14
j_call: TRBJ1-6
v_call: TRBV6-4
clone_size: few
d_call: .

cdr3_nt: TGTGCCACCAGTGACCGAGCGGGGGGCCCAACTAGGGAGCAGTTCTTC
cdr3_aa: CATSDRAGGPTREQFF
cdr3_length: 16
j_call: TRBJ2-1
v_call: TRBV24-1
clone_size: .
d_call: TRBD2

cdr3_nt: TGTGCCAGCAGCTTCGCGGGGGGGTTAGAGACCCAGTACTTC
cdr3_aa: CASSFAGGLETQYF
cdr3_length: 14
j_call: TRBJ2-5
v_call: TRBV7-6
clone_size: few
d_call: TRBD2

cdr3_nt: TGCGCCAGCAGGTCGACGGTCTCCACCTACAATGAGCAGTTCTTC
cdr3_aa: CASRSTVSTYNEQFF
cdr3_length: 15
j_call: TRBJ2-1
v_call: TRBV5-1
clone_size: .
d_call: .

cdr3_nt: TGTGCCAGCAGTGCAACCGGGACAGCCTCCTACGAGCAGTACTTC
cdr3_aa: CASSATGTASYEQYF
cdr3_length: 15
j_call: TRBJ2-7
v_call: TRBV25-1
clone_size: few
d_call: TRBD1

cdr3_nt: TGTGCCAGCAGCCAAGAATGGGGTCGGACAGGAAGCAATCAGCCCCAGCATTTT
cdr3_aa: CASSQEWGRTGSNQPQHF
cdr3_length: 18
j_call: TRBJ1-5
v_call: TRBV4-2
clone_size: few
d_call: TRBD1

cdr3_nt: TGCGCCAGCAGCCTCGACGAAGGGACAGGGGGCGAAAAACTGTTTTTT
cdr3_aa: CASSLDEGTGGEKLFF
cdr3_length: 16
j_call: TRBJ1-4
v_call: TRBV4-1
clone_size: .
d_call: TRBD1

cdr3_nt: TGCGCCAGCAGCCAAGACAGGGCGGGCACAGATACGCAGTATTTT
cdr3_aa: CASSQDRAGTDTQYF
cdr3_length: 15
j_call: TRBJ2-3
v_call: TRBV4-1
clone_size: many
d_call: .

cdr3_nt: TGTGCCAGCAGTTACCCCAGGACTAGTGGAGAGACCCAGTACTTC
cdr3_aa: CASSYPRTSGETQYF
cdr3_length: 15
j_call: TRBJ2-5
v_call: TRBV6-2/TRBV6-3
clone_size: once
d_call: TRBD2

cdr3_nt: TGCGCCAGCAGCCAGGATTGGGACAGGGGTGCCACAGATACGCAGTATTTT
cdr3_aa: CASSQDWDRGATDTQYF
cdr3_length: 17
j_call: TRBJ2-3
v_call: TRBV4-3
clone_size: .
d_call: TRBD1

cdr3_nt: TGCGCCAGCAGCCAAGTGGGGGGGAATGGCTACACCTTC
cdr3_aa: CASSQVGGNGYTF
cdr3_length: 13
j_call: TRBJ1-2
v_call: TRBV4-3
clone_size: .
d_call: .

cdr3_nt: TGTGCCAGTAGCCCAACTAGCGGGGGGCGCTCTAGCACAGATACGCAGTATTTT
cdr3_aa: CASSPTSGGRSSTDTQYF
cdr3_length: 18
j_call: TRBJ2-3
v_call: TRBV19
clone_size: .
d_call: TRBD2

cdr3_nt: TGCGCCAGCAGCCAAGGGGACGGGGGGGTCACAGATACGCAGTATTTT
cdr3_aa: CASSQGDGGVTDTQYF
cdr3_length: 16
j_call: TRBJ2-3
v_call: TRBV4-3
clone_size: few
d_call: TRBD2

cdr3_nt: TGTGCCAGCAGCCAAGGTAGCGGGTTCTCCTACAATGAGCAGTTCTTC
cdr3_aa: CASSQGSGFSYNEQFF
cdr3_length: 16
j_call: TRBJ2-1
v_call: TRBV3-1
clone_size: few
d_call: TRBD2

cdr3_nt: TGTGCCACCAGTGACTCCCGTCGGGGGGCCGGAAATGAGCAGTTCTTC
cdr3_aa: CATSDSRRGAGNEQFF
cdr3_length: 16
j_call: TRBJ2-1
v_call: TRBV24-1
clone_size: .
d_call: .